This TCR beta chain was obtained from a study of CD8 T cells in Susac syndrome. The RNA, roughly 0.45 to 1 ug, was put through reverse transcription using random hexamers. The method of amplification for TCR beta CDR3 was immunoSEQ multiplex PCR, covering 54 Vbeta and 13 Jbeta. TCRdb analysed the immunoSEQ multiplex PCR reads with MiXCR anew, one entry per CDR3 protein. Of some 150,000 distinct CDR3 sequences in the sample, approximately 95% are singletons; the top ten hold roughly 0.15%. The sequence derives from a human donor with Susac syndrome. Source material: CD4+ T cells from PBMCs.

CDR3 amino acids: CASKGGYEQFF. The DNA of the CDR3 is TGTGCCAGCAAGGGAGGGTATGAGCAGTTCTTC. V and J are TRBV2 and TRBJ2-1; 7 nucleotides line up with TRBD2. Germline-derived CDR1 and CDR2 are SNHLY and FYNNEI. The CDR3 consists of 11 residues. V dropped 7 bases and J dropped 8; count of bases not matched to a gene: 2. The complete variable domain, with remaining parts taken from reference TRBV2 and TRBJ2-1, reads EPEVTQTPSHQVTQMGQEVILRCVPISNHLYFYWYRQILGQKVEFLVSFYNNEISEKSEIFDDQFSVERPDGSNFTLKIRSTKLEDSAMYFCASKGGYEQFFGPGTRLTVL.